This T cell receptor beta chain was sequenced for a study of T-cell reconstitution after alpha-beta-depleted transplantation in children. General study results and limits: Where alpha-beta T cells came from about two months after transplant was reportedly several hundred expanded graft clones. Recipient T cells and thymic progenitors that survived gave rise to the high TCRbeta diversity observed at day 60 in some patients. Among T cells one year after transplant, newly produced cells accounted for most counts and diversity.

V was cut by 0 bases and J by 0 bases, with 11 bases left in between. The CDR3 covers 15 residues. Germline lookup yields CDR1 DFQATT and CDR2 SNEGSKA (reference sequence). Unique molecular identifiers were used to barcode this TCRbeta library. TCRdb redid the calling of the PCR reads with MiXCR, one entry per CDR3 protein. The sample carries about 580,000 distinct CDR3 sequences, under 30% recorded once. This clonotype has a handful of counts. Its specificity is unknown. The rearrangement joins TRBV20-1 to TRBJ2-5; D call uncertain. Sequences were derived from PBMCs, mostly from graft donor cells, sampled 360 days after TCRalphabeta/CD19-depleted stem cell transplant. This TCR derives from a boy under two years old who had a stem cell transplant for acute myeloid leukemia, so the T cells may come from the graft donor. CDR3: CSARDARTDQETQYF. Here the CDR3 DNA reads TGCAGTGCTAGAGATGCCAGGACCGACCAAGAGACCCAGTACTTC.